Listed below are T cell receptor beta chains from one sample, sequenced in a study of control samples from healthy donors and cancer patients. The assay was immunoSEQ multiplex PCR, and TCRdb's table has in-frame clones only and misses some. In the table there are fewer than 90,000 clones, roughly 90% of which are singletons. Sequenced: PBMCs. Source of these receptors: a woman aged 55-69 years with head and neck cancer. The CDR3 runs from the conserved cysteine through the conserved F or W. A D gene is named only where the DNA matches it firmly.

D gene: TRBD1
CDR3 length: 15
J gene: TRBJ1-5
V gene: TRBV4-1
CDR3 protein: CASSQGQGLNQPQHF
CDR3 DNA: TGCGCCAGCAGCCAAGGACAGGGGCTCAATCAGCCCCAGCATTTT

D gene: TRBD2
CDR3 length: 17
J gene: TRBJ2-7
V gene: TRBV4-3
CDR3 protein: CASSQRVAGLQPREQYF
CDR3 DNA: TGCGCCAGCAGCCAGAGAGTAGCGGGACTCCAACCGAGGGAGCAGTACTTC

D gene: TRBD2
CDR3 length: 16
J gene: TRBJ2-3
V gene: TRBV2
CDR3 protein: CASSEGTSGNTDTQYF
CDR3 DNA: TGTGCCAGCAGTGAGGGGACTAGCGGGAACACAGATACGCAGTATTTT

D gene: -
CDR3 length: 13
J gene: TRBJ1-1
V gene: TRBV6-6
CDR3 protein: CASSYEQVYEAFF
CDR3 DNA: TGTGCCAGCAGTTACGAACAGGTCTATGAAGCTTTCTTT

D gene: TRBD2
CDR3 length: 14
J gene: TRBJ2-3
V gene: TRBV7-9
CDR3 protein: CASTRAGGTDTQYF
CDR3 DNA: TGTGCCAGCACCCGAGCGGGGGGCACAGATACGCAGTATTTT

D gene: -
CDR3 length: 14
J gene: TRBJ1-4
V gene: TRBV5-1
CDR3 protein: CASSPLGAGEKLFF
CDR3 DNA: TGCGCCAGCAGCCCTCTTGGGGCTGGCGAAAAACTGTTTTTT

D gene: -
CDR3 length: 12
J gene: TRBJ2-7
V gene: TRBV12-3/TRBV12-4
CDR3 protein: CASTSVNYEQYF
CDR3 DNA: TGTGCCAGCACAAGTGTGAACTACGAGCAGTACTTC

D gene: TRBD2
CDR3 length: 13
J gene: TRBJ2-1
V gene: TRBV6-5
CDR3 protein: CASSIAGKGEQFF
CDR3 DNA: TGTGCCAGCAGTATAGCGGGAAAGGGAGAGCAGTTCTTC

D gene: -
CDR3 length: 16
J gene: TRBJ2-5
V gene: TRBV7-2
CDR3 protein: CASSLAAFGPTETQYF
CDR3 DNA: TGTGCCAGCAGCTTAGCGGCCTTTGGACCCACGGAGACCCAGTACTTC

D gene: -
CDR3 length: 14
J gene: TRBJ2-1
V gene: TRBV9
CDR3 protein: CASSVAGVYNEQFF
CDR3 DNA: TGTGCCAGCAGCGTAGCGGGAGTCTACAATGAGCAGTTCTTC

D gene: TRBD2
CDR3 length: 14
J gene: TRBJ2-3
V gene: TRBV7-9
CDR3 protein: CASSPSGITDTQYF
CDR3 DNA: TGTGCCAGCAGCCCGAGCGGGATCACAGATACGCAGTATTTT

D gene: -
CDR3 length: 15
J gene: TRBJ2-3
V gene: TRBV5-1
CDR3 protein: CASSGSGISTDTQYF
CDR3 DNA: TGCGCCAGCAGCGGCTCAGGGATAAGCACAGATACGCAGTATTTT